There are a few counts of the clone carrying this TCR beta chain. Its specificity is not known. V gave up 0 bases and J gave up 2 bases, with 14 bases separating them. Germline values: CDR1 DFQATT, CDR2 SNEGSKA (reference sequence). CDR3 length equals 15 residues. MiXCR was run by TCRdb on the reads, yielding one entry per CDR3 protein. The sample lists around 170,000 distinct CDR3 sequences; 17% were seen once. This entry belongs to a study of T cell repertoires in cytomegalovirus infection. In the study overall: CMV infection and matching HLA type were both indicated by public TCR beta signatures. Whole-study findings and limits: Carriage of CMV together with the relevant HLA was identifiable through cumulative public TCR beta family frequency. It was HLA-C-restricted CMV-specific TCR beta clonotypes that dominated the response ex vivo.

This TCR was sampled from a human donor in good health (CMV status not recorded). Some clones in this sample may be carry-over from other donors' samples. The J gene is TRBJ2-7, the V gene TRBV20-1; no firm D call. The sample comprised CD8+ T cells from PBMCs. The CDR3 sequence: CSARDKFGVAYEQYF. The CDR3 bases are TGCAGTGCTAGAGATAAGTTTGGGGTTGCCTACGAGCAGTACTTC.